The 2 T cell receptor beta chains below come from one sample, sequenced in a study of shared clonotypes between healthy human individuals. TCRdb's table, derived via immunoSEQ multiplex PCR, lists solely in-frame clones and lacks some. This table holds about half a million clones, roughly 80% found once. Material: PBMCs. These receptors were obtained from a woman in her forties in good health. Some clones in this sample may be carry-over from other donors' samples.

The V gene is TRBV5-1, the J gene TRBJ2-1; 8 bases are a match to TRBD1. The CDR3 contains 14 residues. CDR1 and CDR2 (germline): SGHRS, YFSETQ. Trimming at V came to 4 bases and at J to 11 bases, leaving 11 bases not matched to a gene. The CDR3 is CASSLGQVVGQQFF. CDR3 nucleotides: TGCGCCAGCAGCCTGGGACAGGTGGTTGGGCAGCAGTTCTTC.

This sequence joins TRBV11-2 and TRBJ2-5, with 13 bases aligning to TRBD2. This CDR3 is 18 amino acids long. Germline values: CDR1 SGHAT, CDR2 FQNNGV. Trimming removed 5 bases from V and 2 bases from J; junction bases left unmatched: 11. This chain's CDR3 is CASSPGLAGAVDQETQYF. CDR3 in DNA: TGTGCCAGCAGCCCAGGACTAGCGGGAGCGGTGGATCAAGAGACCCAGTACTTC.